This T cell receptor (beta chain) appears in the sequencing data of a study of shared clonotypes between healthy human individuals. The CDR3 covers 13 residues. Trimming cost V 0 bases and J 8 bases, with 10 bases left between them. The germline V gene encodes CDR1 MNHEY and CDR2 SMNVEV (reference sequence). A single count supports this clone. Its specificity is unknown. Assay: immunoSEQ multiplex PCR; the TCRdb copy retains only in-frame clones and omits some. The table records fewer than 1.6 million clones, approximately 98.5% of them present only once. Study observations and caveats: Generation probabilities of non-shared clonotypes were lower (relative to those shared by all four donors).

Sample: naive CD4+ T cells sorted from blood. Subset of the sample: CD45RA+ positively selected. This sequence was found in a man aged 25 to 40 in good health. This rearrangement joins TRBV27 to TRBJ2-5; the D gene is possibly TRBD1 (5 bases). The CDR3 here is CASSLSGHVTQYF. DNA of the CDR3: TGTGCCAGCAGTTTATCCGGACACGTCACCCAGTACTTC.